This section outlines one TCR beta chain sequence together with its context. Its target is not known. This record comes from a study of T-cell memory formation after mild COVID-19. Findings and limits, study-wide: Whereas later expanders leaned CD4+, clones contracting day 15 to 85 showed a balanced CD4/CD8 makeup. The CD4+ clones that contracted clustered mainly within CM and EM, and the CD8+ clones concentrated in EMRA.

TCRdb reprocessed the 5' RACE reads with MiXCR, giving one entry per CDR3 protein. The table includes fewer than 450,000 distinct CDR3 sequences, less than 25% detected once. Trimming shortened V by 5 bases and J by 2 bases, and 13 bases separated the two germline ends. CDR1 is SGHTA, CDR2 FQGNSA, per germline. This CDR3 has 14 amino acids. The rearrangement joins TRBV7-2 to TRBJ2-7; D may be TRBD1 or TRBD2 (5 bases each). The sequenced material came from PBMCs or a T cell subset sorted from them (not recorded which). The origin of this receptor is an adult woman who had mild COVID-19 (a few samples of this study predate the infection). Cell type and time point are not known. CDR3 protein: CASSPSRDAYEQYF. The CDR3 DNA follows: TGTGCCAGCAGCCCAAGTCGGGACGCCTACGAGCAGTACTTC.